A selection of T cell receptor beta chains follows, all from one sample in a study of shared clonotypes between healthy human individuals. Profiling relied on immunoSEQ multiplex PCR, and the TCRdb table lists in-frame clones only, not all of them. The sample lists around 2,000,000 clones, 85% to 95% occurring once. Sequenced sample: naive CD4+ T cells sorted from blood. All receptors come from a man between 18 and 29 years old in good health. CDR3s include the opening cysteine and the closing phenylalanine or tryptophan. Not every row has a clone size; where given, it reads once, few, many or a size class.

CDR3aa | abundance | j_gene | v_gene
CASSEAGSWYETQYF | . | TRBJ2-5 | TRBV6-1
CASSLGTSGTYEQYF | . | TRBJ2-7 | TRBV5-4
CASSLISGVGTEAFF | . | TRBJ1-1 | TRBV4-1
CASTPAGQGAHEQYF | . | TRBJ2-7 | TRBV6-6
CASSLAMVPDTDTQYF | . | TRBJ2-3 | TRBV5-8
CASSDGRGPTGELFF | . | TRBJ2-2 | TRBV27
CALGAGYGYTF | . | TRBJ1-2 | TRBV7-2
CAWSEGRGNEQFF | . | TRBJ2-1 | TRBV30
CASSSPGGPRNYGYTF | . | TRBJ1-2 | TRBV5-8
CASSRSGGVPYEQYF | . | TRBJ2-7 | TRBV6-6
CASSGGYRSGGELFF | once | TRBJ2-2 | TRBV9
CASKKGTGGMETQYF | . | TRBJ2-5 | TRBV27
CASSFRDRVTEAFF | . | TRBJ1-1 | TRBV6-6
CAWQKETQYF | . | TRBJ2-5 | TRBV30
CASSKGLAGTSYEQYF | . | TRBJ2-7 | TRBV5-6
CASSGPPAPSGANVLTF | . | TRBJ2-6 | TRBV18
CASSDRGRGGPQHF | . | TRBJ1-5 | TRBV27
CSGLSGPAEKLFF | once | TRBJ1-4 | TRBV29-1
CASSVPSGNTIYF | . | TRBJ1-3 | TRBV25-1
CASSYSPVGTVGGAFF | . | TRBJ1-1 | TRBV6-5
CASSVATGQGENEQYF | . | TRBJ2-7 | TRBV9
CASSFQGASDSPLHF | . | TRBJ1-6 | TRBV5-1
CASSLATQGTPTGELFF | . | TRBJ2-2 | TRBV5-1
CAGRTGGNTEAFF | . | TRBJ1-1 | TRBV30
CASSLRGAAEKLFF | . | TRBJ1-4 | TRBV5-6
CASSQDPRTETQYF | . | TRBJ2-5 | TRBV4-1
CASSPGTSGTRPLKYF | . | TRBJ2-3 | TRBV19
CASSYGEGFGYTF | . | TRBJ1-2 | TRBV6-6
CASSLEGLGNQPQHF | . | TRBJ1-5 | TRBV5-1
CASSPDRLYGYTF | . | TRBJ1-2 | TRBV14
CASQTSHYGYTF | . | TRBJ1-2 | TRBV10-3
CAWSVNKGINSPLHF | once | TRBJ1-6 | TRBV30
CASSRDSPNQPQHF | once | TRBJ1-5 | TRBV6-5
CASSPDSWTLKNTEAFF | . | TRBJ1-1 | TRBV28
CASSLGGESAYNSPLHF | . | TRBJ1-6 | TRBV27
CASSPEGWGGYTF | . | TRBJ1-2 | TRBV19
CASSDRGPNSPLHF | once | TRBJ1-6 | TRBV10-2
CASELKRSGVHYEQYF | . | TRBJ2-7 | TRBV21-1
CAWRERVRNTEAFF | . | TRBJ1-1 | TRBV30
CASSLVGALGSQPQHF | . | TRBJ1-5 | TRBV7-2
CASSESTSGGNEQFF | once | TRBJ2-1 | TRBV10-1
CASSFERNEKLFF | . | TRBJ1-4 | TRBV5-1